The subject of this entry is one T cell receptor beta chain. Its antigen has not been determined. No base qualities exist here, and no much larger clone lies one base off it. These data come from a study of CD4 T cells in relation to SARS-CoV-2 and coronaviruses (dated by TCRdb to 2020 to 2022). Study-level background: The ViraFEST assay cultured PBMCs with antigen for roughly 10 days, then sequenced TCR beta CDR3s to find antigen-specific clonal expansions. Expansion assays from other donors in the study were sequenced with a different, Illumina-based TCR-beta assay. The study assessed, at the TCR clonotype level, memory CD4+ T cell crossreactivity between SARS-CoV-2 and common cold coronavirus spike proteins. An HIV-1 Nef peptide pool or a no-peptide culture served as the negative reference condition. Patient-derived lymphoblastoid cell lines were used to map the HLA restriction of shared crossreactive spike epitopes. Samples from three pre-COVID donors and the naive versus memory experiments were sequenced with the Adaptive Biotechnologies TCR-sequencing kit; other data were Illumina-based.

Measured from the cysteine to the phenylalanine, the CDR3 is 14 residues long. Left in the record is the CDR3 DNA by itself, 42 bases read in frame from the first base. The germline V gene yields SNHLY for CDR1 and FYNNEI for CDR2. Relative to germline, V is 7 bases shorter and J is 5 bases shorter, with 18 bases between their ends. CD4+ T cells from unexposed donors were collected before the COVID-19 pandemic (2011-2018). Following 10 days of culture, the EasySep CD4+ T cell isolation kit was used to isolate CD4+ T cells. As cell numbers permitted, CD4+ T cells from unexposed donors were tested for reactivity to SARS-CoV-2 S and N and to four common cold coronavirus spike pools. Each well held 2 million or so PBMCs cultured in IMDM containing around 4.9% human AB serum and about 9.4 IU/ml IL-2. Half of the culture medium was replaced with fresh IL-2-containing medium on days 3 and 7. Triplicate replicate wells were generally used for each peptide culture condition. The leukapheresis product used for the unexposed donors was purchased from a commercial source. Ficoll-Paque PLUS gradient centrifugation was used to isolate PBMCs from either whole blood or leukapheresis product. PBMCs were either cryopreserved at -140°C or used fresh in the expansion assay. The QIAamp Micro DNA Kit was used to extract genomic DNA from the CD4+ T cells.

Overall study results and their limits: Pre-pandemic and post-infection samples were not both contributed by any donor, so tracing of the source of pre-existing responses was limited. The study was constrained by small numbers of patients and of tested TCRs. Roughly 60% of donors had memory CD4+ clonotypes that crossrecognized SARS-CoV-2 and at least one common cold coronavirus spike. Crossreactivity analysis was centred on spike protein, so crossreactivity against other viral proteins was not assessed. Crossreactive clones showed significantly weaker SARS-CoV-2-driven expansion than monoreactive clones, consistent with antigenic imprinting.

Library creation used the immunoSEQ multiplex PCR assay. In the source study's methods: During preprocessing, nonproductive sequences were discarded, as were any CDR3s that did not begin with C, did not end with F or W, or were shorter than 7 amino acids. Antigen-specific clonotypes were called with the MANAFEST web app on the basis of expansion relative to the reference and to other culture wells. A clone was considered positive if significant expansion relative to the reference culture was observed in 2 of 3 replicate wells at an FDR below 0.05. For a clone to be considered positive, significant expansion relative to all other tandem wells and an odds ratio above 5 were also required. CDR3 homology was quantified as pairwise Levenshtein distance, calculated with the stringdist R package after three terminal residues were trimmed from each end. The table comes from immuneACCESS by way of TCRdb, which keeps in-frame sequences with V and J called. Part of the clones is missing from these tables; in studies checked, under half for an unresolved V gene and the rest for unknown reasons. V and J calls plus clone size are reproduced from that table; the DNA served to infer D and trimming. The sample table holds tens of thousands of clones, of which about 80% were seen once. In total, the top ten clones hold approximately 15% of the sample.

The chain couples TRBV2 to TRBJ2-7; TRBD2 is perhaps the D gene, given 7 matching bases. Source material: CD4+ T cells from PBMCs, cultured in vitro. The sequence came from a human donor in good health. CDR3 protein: CASNLGGGTNEQYF. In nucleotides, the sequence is TGTGCCAGCAACCTAGGGGGGGGAACCAACGAGCAGTACTTC.